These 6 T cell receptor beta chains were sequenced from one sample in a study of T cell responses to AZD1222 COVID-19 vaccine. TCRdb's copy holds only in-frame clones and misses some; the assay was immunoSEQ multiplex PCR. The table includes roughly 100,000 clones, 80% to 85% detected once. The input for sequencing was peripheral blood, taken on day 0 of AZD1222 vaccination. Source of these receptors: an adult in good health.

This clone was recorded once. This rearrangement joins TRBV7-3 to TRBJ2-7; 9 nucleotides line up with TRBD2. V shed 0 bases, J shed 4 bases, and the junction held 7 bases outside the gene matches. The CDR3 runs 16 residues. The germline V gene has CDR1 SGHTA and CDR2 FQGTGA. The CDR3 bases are TGTGCCAGCAGCTTAACAGGTAGCGGGAGTAGGTACGAGCAGTACTTC. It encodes CASSLTGSGSRYEQYF.

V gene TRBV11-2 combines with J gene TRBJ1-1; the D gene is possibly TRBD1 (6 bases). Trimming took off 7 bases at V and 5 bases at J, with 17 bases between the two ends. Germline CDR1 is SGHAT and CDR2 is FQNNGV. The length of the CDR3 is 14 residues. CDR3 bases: TGTGCCAGCACCCACGAGGGGGGCGGAACTGAAGCTTTCTTT. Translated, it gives CASTHEGGGTEAFF.

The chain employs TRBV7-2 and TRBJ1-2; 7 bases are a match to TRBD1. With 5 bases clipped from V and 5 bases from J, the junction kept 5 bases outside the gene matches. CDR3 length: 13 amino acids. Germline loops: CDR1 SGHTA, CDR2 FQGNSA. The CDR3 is CASSRDSVYGYTF. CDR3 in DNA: TGTGCCAGCAGCCGGGACAGCGTTTATGGCTACACCTTC. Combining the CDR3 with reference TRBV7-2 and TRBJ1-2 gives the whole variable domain GAGVSQSPSNKVTEKGKDVELRCDPISGHTALYWYRQSLGQGLEFLIYFQGNSAPDKSGLPSDRFSAERTGGSVSTLTIQRTQQEDSAVYLCASSRDSVYGYTFGSGTRLTVV.

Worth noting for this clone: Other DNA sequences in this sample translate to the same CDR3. The CDR3: CASSPGTGGPYGYTF. The CDR3 nucleotides read TGTGCCAGCAGTCCCGGGACAGGAGGGCCCTATGGCTACACCTTC. This chain uses TRBV28 with TRBJ1-2, with TRBD1 matching over 8 bases. J lost 4 bases, V lost 5 bases, and 9 bases had no gene match. The CDR3 consists of 15 residues. The germline V gene has CDR1 MDHEN and CDR2 SYDVKM.

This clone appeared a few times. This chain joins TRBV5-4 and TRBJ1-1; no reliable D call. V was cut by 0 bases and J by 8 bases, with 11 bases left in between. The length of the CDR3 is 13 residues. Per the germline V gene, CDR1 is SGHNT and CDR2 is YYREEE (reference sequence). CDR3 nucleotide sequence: TGTGCCAGCAGCTTGGACCCGGAGGGAGAAGCTTTCTTT. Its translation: CASSLDPEGEAFF.

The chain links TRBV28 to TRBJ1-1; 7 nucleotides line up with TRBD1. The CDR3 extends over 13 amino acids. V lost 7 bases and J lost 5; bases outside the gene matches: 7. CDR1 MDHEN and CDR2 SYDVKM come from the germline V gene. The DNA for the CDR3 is TGTGCCAGCAATGCAGGGGGGAGGACTGAAGCTTTCTTT. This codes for CASNAGGRTEAFF.